This paragraph reports one T cell receptor beta chain. The data were taken from a study of identifying expanded T cells in peripheral blood. Trimming left V 2 bases short and J 6 bases short, with 17 bases between. The length of the CDR3 is 17 residues. Germline V gene sequence: CDR1 MGHRA, CDR2 YSYEKL. The assay was immunoSEQ multiplex PCR, and TCRdb's table has in-frame clones only and misses some. The table has roughly 90,000 clones, approximately 81% seen once. The rearrangement uses TRBV4-1 and TRBJ1-6; weak D call: TRBD1 (5 bases). Sequencing was done on a sample of blood. The clonotype was recovered from a person between 18 and 75 years old in good health. The CDR3 coding sequence is TGCGCCAGCAGCCAAAATAGGGGCAGAGGGATTAATTCACCCCTCCACTTT. Protein sequence: CASSQNRGRGINSPLHF.